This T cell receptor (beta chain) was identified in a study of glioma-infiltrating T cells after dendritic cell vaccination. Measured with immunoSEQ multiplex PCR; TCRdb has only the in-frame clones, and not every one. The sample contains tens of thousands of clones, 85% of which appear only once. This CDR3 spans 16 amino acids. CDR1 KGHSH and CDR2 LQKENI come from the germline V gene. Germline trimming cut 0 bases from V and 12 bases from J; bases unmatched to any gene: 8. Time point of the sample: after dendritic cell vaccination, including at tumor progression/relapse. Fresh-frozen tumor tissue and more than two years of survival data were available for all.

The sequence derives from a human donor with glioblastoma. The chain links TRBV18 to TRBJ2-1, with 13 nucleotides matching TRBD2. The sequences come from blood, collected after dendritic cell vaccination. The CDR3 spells CASSPPGLAGPGVQFF. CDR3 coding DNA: TGTGCCAGCTCACCACCGGGACTAGCGGGGCCGGGAGTGCAGTTCTTC.